This TCR beta chain is from a study of radiation and T cells in renal cell carcinoma. Profiled with immunoSEQ multiplex PCR; TCRdb holds only in-frame clones, not every one. The sample consists of around 100,000 clones, around 84% of them appearing once. Time point reported: blood 4 weeks post-SBRT, at nephrectomy. The sample's treatment: 15 Gy SBRT to primary tumor, nephrectomy 4 weeks later. Germline V gene lookup returns CDR1 WSHSY and CDR2 SAAADI. CDR3 length equals 13 residues. V shed 3 bases and J shed 8 bases, with 11 bases lying between them. Sample: blood, taken from a patient whose treatment included radiotherapy and nephrectomy. The sequence was collected from a man in his 60s with renal cell carcinoma. The chain employs TRBV10-2 and TRBJ1-5, with unresolved D. CDR3 DNA: TGCGCCAGCAGTGATGACGGCGCGGAGCCCCAGCATTTT. This codes for CASSDDGAEPQHF.